The clone carrying this TCR beta chain came up a few times. Its matching antigen is unknown. This sample stems from a study of response to subunit inactivated influenza vaccine. Study observations and caveats: Each seasonal flu vaccination may recruit only limited new T cells, authors suggested.

TCRdb itself ran the RT-PCR reads through MiXCR, one entry per CDR3 protein. The table has under 500,000 distinct CDR3 sequences, approximately 10% seen once. The length of the CDR3 is 13 residues. V was cut by 4 bases and J by 8 bases, with 14 bases left in between. This TCR came from a man aged 45-65 years who received an inactivated influenza vaccine. The V call is TRBV12-3 or TRBV12-4, the J call TRBJ1-2; D may be TRBD1 (5 bases). The specimen was PBMCs from blood, collected roughly 48 days after vaccination. In DNA form, the CDR3 reads TGTGCCAGCAGTTCCCCGGGCCCAGGGGGCTACACCTTC. Translation: CASSSPGPGGYTF.